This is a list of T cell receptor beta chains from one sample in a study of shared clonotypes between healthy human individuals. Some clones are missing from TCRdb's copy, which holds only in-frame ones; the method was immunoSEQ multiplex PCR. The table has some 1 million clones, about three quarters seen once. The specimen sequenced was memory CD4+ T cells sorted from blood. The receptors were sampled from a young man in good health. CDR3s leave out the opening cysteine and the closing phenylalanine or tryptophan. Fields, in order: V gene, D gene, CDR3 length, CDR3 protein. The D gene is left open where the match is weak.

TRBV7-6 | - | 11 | ASSIRAPEKLF
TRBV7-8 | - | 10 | ASSFVVGEQY
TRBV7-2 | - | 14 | ASSTRPGRATDTQY
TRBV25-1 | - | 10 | ASRPSSNEQF
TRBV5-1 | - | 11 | ASRNLGSTEAF
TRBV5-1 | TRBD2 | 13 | ASSPPAGGIYEQY
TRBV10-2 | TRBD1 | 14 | ASSDRGPATNEKLF
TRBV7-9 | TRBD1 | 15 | ASSLVADRGLGNTIY
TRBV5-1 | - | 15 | ASSLTGLLATNEKLF
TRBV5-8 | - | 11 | ASSFLMNQPQH